The 28 T cell receptor beta chains below all came from one sample that was sequenced in a study of blood T cell repertoires in COVID-19. Data came from immunoSEQ multiplex PCR; TCRdb stores just in-frame clones and leaves some out. Of around 150,000 clones in the sample, 92% were seen once. What was sequenced was peripheral blood. The source is a man aged 30 to 45 with COVID-19, enrolled during active disease.

V gene TRBV9 combines with J gene TRBJ2-5, with 7 bases identical to TRBD2. This CDR3 region has 16 residues. V shed 4 bases and J 1 base; nucleotides not matched to a gene: 10. Germline V gene lookup returns CDR1 SGDLS and CDR2 YYNGEE. CDR3 sequence reads: CASSYGTNPFQETQYF. The CDR3 DNA sequence: TGTGCCAGCAGCTATGGGACTAACCCCTTCCAAGAGACCCAGTACTTC.

This clone was recorded once. The chain couples TRBV6-5 to TRBJ2-3, with TRBD1 matching over 10 bases. The germline V gene has CDR1 MNHEY and CDR2 SVGAGI. The ends lost 5 bases at V and 4 bases at J; junction bases unmatched: 6. The CDR3 has 15 amino acids. The CDR3 DNA is TGTGCCAGCAGTCGCGGGACAGGGGTCGCAGATACGCAGTATTTT. Translating gives CASSRGTGVADTQYF.

The chain has TRBV5-4 and TRBJ1-6; no definite D call. Germline values: CDR1 SGHNT, CDR2 YYREEE (reference sequence). CDR3 length: 14 residues. The germline V and J ends were trimmed by 3 bases and 9 bases, with 13 bases remaining between them. As DNA, the CDR3 is TGTGCCAGCAGCTCCGGGATATGGGGTTCACCCCTCCACTTT. Translated: CASSSGIWGSPLHF.

The J gene is TRBJ1-2, the V gene TRBV6-2 or TRBV6-3; 8 nucleotides match TRBD1. The germline V gene has CDR1 MNHEY and CDR2 SVGEGT. The CDR3 consists of 16 residues. The trim removed 4 bases at V and 2 bases at J, leaving 9 bases unmatched. The CDR3 loop reads CASSSNQGARNYGYTF. CDR3 nucleotides: TGTGCCAGCAGTTCCAACCAGGGGGCGCGAAACTATGGCTACACCTTC.

The chain carries TRBV5-1 and TRBJ2-5; TRBD2 matches at 12 bases. Looked up from germline, CDR1 is SGHRS and CDR2 is YFSETQ. This CDR3 has 17 amino acids. The junction had 12 bases not matched to a gene; V was cut back by 4 bases and J by 5 bases. CDR3 sequence: CASSATPSGGAGETQYF. The DNA for the CDR3 is TGCGCCAGCAGCGCAACTCCTAGCGGGGGGGCCGGGGAGACCCAGTACTTC.

V is TRBV6-5 and J is TRBJ1-4; no clear D. V was clipped by 6 bases and J by 0 bases, with 11 bases between them. Germline V gene data show CDR1 as MNHEY and CDR2 as SVGAGI. The CDR3 runs to 15 residues. The CDR3 is CASRTNLATNEKLFF. CDR3 nucleotides: TGTGCCAGCAGAACTAACCTCGCAACTAATGAAAAACTGTTTTTT.

For the CDR3, the DNA is TGTGCCAGCAGGGGAGCGTTCGGGACAGGGGGCCGCTATGGCTACACCTTC. Translating it yields CASRGAFGTGGRYGYTF. This sequence joins TRBV7-9 and TRBJ1-2, with 12 bases fitting TRBD1. V shed 6 bases, J shed 4 bases, and the junction held 12 bases outside the gene matches. CDR3 length: 17 residues. The germline CDR1 and CDR2 sequences are SEHNR and FQNEAQ (reference sequence).

The chain couples TRBV7-2 to TRBJ1-4; D call uncertain. Germline CDR1 SGHTA, CDR2 FQGNSA. This CDR3 contains 13 residues. Trimming pared 1 base from V and 8 bases from J, leaving 8 bases between. Here the CDR3 reads CASSLGPSEKLFF. In DNA form, the CDR3 reads TGTGCCAGCAGCTTAGGTCCGAGCGAAAAACTGTTTTTT. The full variable domain, completed using reference TRBV7-2 and TRBJ1-4, is GAGVSQSPSNKVTEKGKDVELRCDPISGHTALYWYRQSLGQGLEFLIYFQGNSAPDKSGLPSDRFSAERTGGSVSTLTIQRTQQEDSAVYLCASSLGPSEKLFFGSGTQLSVL.

The genes are TRBV30 and TRBJ1-6, with no clear D. Germline-derived CDR1 and CDR2 are GTSNPN and SVGIG (reference sequence). V was pared by 1 base and J by 7 bases, with 11 bases between. The length of the CDR3 is 14 residues. CDR3 loop: CAWSDRGRNSPLHF. The CDR3 bases are TGTGCCTGGAGTGATCGGGGTAGGAATTCACCCCTCCACTTT.

The chain employs TRBV4-2 and TRBJ1-3; D not certain. Trimming stripped 1 base from V and 0 bases from J, with 4 bases between. This CDR3 has 14 amino acids. CDR1 and CDR2 from the germline V gene are LGHNA and YNFKEQ. CDR3 residues: CASSQVSSGNTIYF. In nucleotides, the CDR3 is TGTGCCAGCAGCCAAGTGAGCTCTGGAAACACCATATATTTT.

The CDR3 sequence is CASSESGAGYGYTF. CDR3 nucleotide sequence: TGTGCCAGCAGTGAATCAGGGGCGGGCTATGGCTACACCTTC. The chain joins TRBV27 to TRBJ1-2; possible D gene TRBD1, 6 bases. Germline V gives CDR1 MNHEY, CDR2 SMNVEV (reference sequence). CDR3 size: 14 residues. V lost 5 bases and J lost 4, with 14 bases in between.

The chain has TRBV7-9 and TRBJ2-2; the D gene is possibly TRBD2 (6 bases). V was pared by 3 bases and J by 7 bases, with 9 bases between. The CDR3 runs to 13 residues. CDR1 is SEHNR and CDR2 is FQNEAQ in the germline V gene (reference sequence). The CDR3 region has the DNA TGTGCCAGCAGCTTTATGGAGGGCGGGGAGCTGTTTTTT. This sequence encodes CASSFMEGGELFF.

The gene calls are TRBV10-3 and TRBJ2-3; 9 bases map to TRBD2. The CDR3 has 15 amino acids. Germline CDR1 ENHRY, CDR2 SYGVKD. V dropped 10 bases and J dropped 0; count of bases not matched to a gene: 8. Here the CDR3 reads CATLAGPYSTDTQYF. In nucleotides, the CDR3 is TGTGCCACTCTAGCGGGACCGTATAGCACAGATACGCAGTATTTT.

The V and J genes are TRBV11-1 and TRBJ2-1, with D perhaps matching TRBD2 (6 bases). The germline V gene has CDR1 SGHAT and CDR2 FQDESV (reference sequence). This CDR3 has 15 amino acids. The V end lost 1 base, the J end lost 8 bases, and 15 bases lay between the germline ends. The CDR3 nucleotides are TGTGCCAGCAGCTTAGGCGGAGGGCGGTCCGATGAGCAGTTCTTC. Translating it yields CASSLGGGRSDEQFF.

The chain joins TRBV30 to TRBJ2-1; 7 bases map to TRBD2. CDR3 length: 16 amino acids. CDR1 is GTSNPN and CDR2 is SVGIG in the germline V gene (reference sequence). V shed 0 bases, J shed 4 bases, and the junction held 9 bases outside the gene matches. In DNA, the CDR3 is TGTGCCTGGAGTGTACTAAGCGGGATAGTTTACAATGAGCAGTTCTTC. Protein product: CAWSVLSGIVYNEQFF.

The rearrangement joins TRBV7-9 to TRBJ2-7; D gene unclear. The germline V gene encodes CDR1 SEHNR and CDR2 FQNEAQ (reference sequence). Trimming shortened V by 11 bases and J by 0 bases, and 14 bases separated the two germline ends. This CDR3 contains 13 residues. The CDR3 DNA reads TGTGCCCCCTTCGGCGGTAGCTCCTACGAGCAGTACTTC. Amino acid sequence: CAPFGGSSYEQYF.

CDR3 amino acids: CASSPQEQGRGEKLFF. The CDR3 coding sequence is TGTGCCAGCTCACCACAGGAGCAGGGCAGGGGAGAAAAACTGTTTTTT. The chain links TRBV18 to TRBJ1-4; D perhaps matches TRBD1 (6 bases). Germline values: CDR1 KGHSH, CDR2 LQKENI. This CDR3 region has 16 residues. Trimming shortened V by 1 base and J by 8 bases, and 17 bases separated the two germline ends.

The chain employs TRBV19 and TRBJ2-2; maybe TRBD2 (7 bases). Germline-derived CDR1 and CDR2 are LNHDA and SQIVND (reference sequence). The V and J ends lost 1 base and 4 bases respectively, with 13 bases between them. The CDR3 has 16 residues. DNA of the CDR3: TGTGCCAGTAGTATAGGGGGGGGCGCGGGCACCGGGGAGCTGTTTTTT. It specifies CASSIGGGAGTGELFF.

The rearrangement joins TRBV7-9 to TRBJ2-7; 8 bases align to TRBD1. V gave up 5 bases and J gave up 3 bases; unmatched junction bases: 6. The CDR3 length is 14 residues. Germline V gene sequence: CDR1 SEHNR, CDR2 FQNEAQ (reference sequence). This CDR3 reads CASSPGQGYYEQYF. CDR3 bases: TGTGCCAGCAGCCCTGGACAGGGATACTACGAGCAGTACTTC.

V and J are TRBV5-4 and TRBJ1-2; tentative D call: TRBD1 (5 bases). This CDR3 region has 11 residues. Germline loops: CDR1 SGHNT, CDR2 YYREEE (reference sequence). V was trimmed by 7 bases and J by 7 bases, leaving 11 bases between them. The CDR3 nucleotides are TGTGCCAGCGGGTCCACAGGTGGCTACACCTTC. Translation: CASGSTGGYTF.

The V call is TRBV2, the J call TRBJ1-2; D is possibly TRBD1 (6 bases). V shed 10 bases and J shed 0 bases, with 12 bases lying between them. Germline values: CDR1 SNHLY, CDR2 FYNNEI. The CDR3 sequence is 13 residues long. The DNA for the CDR3 is TGTGCCAACCATCGACAGGCTAACTATGGCTACACCTTC. This gives the protein CANHRQANYGYTF. The full variable domain, with the rest looked up from reference TRBV2 and TRBJ1-2, is EPEVTQTPSHQVTQMGQEVILRCVPISNHLYFYWYRQILGQKVEFLVSFYNNEISEKSEIFDDQFSVERPDGSNFTLKIRSTKLEDSAMYFCANHRQANYGYTFGSGTRLTVV.

This chain connects TRBV3-1 (or the pseudogene TRBV3-2) to TRBJ2-7, with a weak D call TRBD2 (6 bases). V dropped 8 bases and J dropped 3 bases, with 20 bases sitting between them. This CDR3 is built from 15 residues. Germline lookup yields CDR1 LGHDT and CDR2 YNNKEL (reference sequence). The CDR3 coding sequence is TGTGCCAGCGCGGACTCAGCGGGCCTTCACTACGAGCAGTACTTC. Translated: CASADSAGLHYEQYF.

With regard to this clone: The sample holds other DNA sequences that translate to the same CDR3. The chain joins TRBV30 to TRBJ1-6; a possible D gene is TRBD1 (5 bases). V lost 4 bases, J lost 7 bases, and 14 bases lay in between. This CDR3 spans 14 amino acids. Germline CDR1 reads GTSNPN; CDR2 reads SVGIG (reference sequence). The CDR3, as DNA: TGTGCCTGGACTTCCGGGGGAATAAATTCACCCCTCCACTTT. Translation: CAWTSGGINSPLHF.

The chain combines TRBV14 with TRBJ1-1; 7 nucleotides line up with TRBD1. V gave up 1 base and J gave up 7 bases; unmatched junction bases: 21. This CDR3 is 19 amino acids long. Germline values: CDR1 SGHDN, CDR2 FVKESK. CDR3 amino acids: CASSQGGIAAGGVSGEAFF. DNA for the CDR3: TGTGCCAGCAGCCAAGGGGGTATAGCGGCAGGGGGAGTCTCTGGTGAAGCTTTCTTT.

This rearrangement joins TRBV5-6 to TRBJ1-1, with a tentative D call TRBD1 (6 bases). This CDR3 region has 15 residues. The germline CDR1 and CDR2 sequences are SGHDT and YYEEEE. V lost 4 bases and J lost 6, with 19 bases in between. In DNA, the CDR3 is TGTGCCAGCAGCGCGATGGGGACACTGAAGGCTGAAGCTTTCTTT. It specifies CASSAMGTLKAEAFF.

This clone was counted only a few times. For the CDR3, the DNA is TGCAGCGTGGACGGGACAGGGAAGACATCCGAGCAGTACTTC. Amino acids: CSVDGTGKTSEQYF. The chain links TRBV29-1 to TRBJ2-7; the match to TRBD1 covers 9 bases. V lost 6 bases to trimming and J lost 6 bases; unmatched junction nucleotides: 12. CDR1 is SQVTM, CDR2 ANQGSEA, per germline. CDR3 length equals 14 residues.

V and J are TRBV18 and TRBJ2-7, with no clear D. Trimming stripped 0 bases from V and 2 bases from J, with 8 bases between. The CDR3 sequence is 14 residues long. Per the germline V gene, CDR1 is KGHSH and CDR2 is LQKENI. The CDR3 bases are TGTGCCAGCTCACCACCGAACAATCCCTACGAGCAGTACTTC. Translating it yields CASSPPNNPYEQYF.

V is TRBV29-1 and J is TRBJ1-2; tentative D call: TRBD1 (6 bases). CDR1 is SQVTM and CDR2 is ANQGSEA in the germline V gene. Trimming removed 3 bases from V and 2 bases from J, with 19 bases in between. The CDR3 has 16 amino acids. CDR3 in DNA: TGCAGCGTTGACTTAGTCGGGGGGGGACAAAACTATGGCTACACCTTC. Encoded protein: CSVDLVGGGQNYGYTF.